Below, 30 T cell receptor beta chains from the same sample are listed, as sequenced in a study of blood T cell repertoires in COVID-19. Libraries were prepared by immunoSEQ multiplex PCR; TCRdb keeps only in-frame clonotypes and omits some of them. This sample has over 100,000 clones; 82% occur once, and the top ten carry roughly 7.7%. Sequencing was done on a sample of peripheral blood. Receptors originate from an older man with acute or convalescent COVID-19.

The chain has TRBV5-1 and TRBJ1-1; a weak D match, TRBD1 (5 bases). V shed 2 bases and J shed 1 base, with 9 bases lying between them. The CDR3 loop spans 14 amino acids. Germline-derived CDR1 and CDR2 are SGHRS and YFSETQ. The CDR3 bases are TGCGCCAGCAGCTTTAGCGGGGCGAACACTGAAGCTTTCTTT. Its translation: CASSFSGANTEAFF. Full variable domain (outside the CDR3, taken from reference TRBV5-1 and TRBJ1-1): KAGVTQTPRYLIKTRGQQVTLSCSPISGHRSVSWYQQTPGQGLQFLFEYFSETQRNKGNFPGRFSGRQFSNSRSEMNVSTLELGDSALYLCASSFSGANTEAFFGQGTRLTVV.

The chain carries TRBV18 and TRBJ2-2, with TRBD1 as a possible D gene (7 bases). Trimming pared 1 base from V and 5 bases from J, leaving 14 bases between. CDR1 and CDR2 (germline): KGHSH, LQKENI. This CDR3 is 16 amino acids long. CDR3 residues: CASSPQGARGTGELFF. CDR3 in DNA: TGTGCCAGCTCACCACAGGGGGCCCGGGGGACCGGGGAGCTGTTTTTT. Looking up the rest from reference TRBV18 and TRBJ2-2 gives the full variable domain: NAGVMQNPRHLVRRRGQEARLRCSPMKGHSHVYWYRQLPEEGLKFMVYLQKENIIDESGMPKERFSAEFPKEGPSILRIQQVVRGDSAAYFCASSPQGARGTGELFFGEGSRLTVL.

This clone was detected only once. The gene calls are TRBV12-3 or TRBV12-4 and TRBJ1-1; D call uncertain. The CDR3 is made up of 13 amino acids. The germline V and J ends were trimmed by 3 bases and 7 bases, with 12 bases remaining between them. The CDR3 bases are TGTGCCAGCAGTTTCAACGACGGACTTGAAGCTTTCTTT. This gives the protein CASSFNDGLEAFF.

The chain is built from TRBV6-5 and TRBJ2-4, with D perhaps TRBD1 (6 bases). The germline gives CDR1 MNHEY, CDR2 SVGAGI. The CDR3 covers 13 residues. V lost 6 bases, J lost 7 bases, and 13 bases lay in between. CDR3 region: CASSRGTPNIQYF. The DNA for the CDR3 is TGTGCCAGCAGCAGGGGTACACCGAACATTCAGTACTTC.

This sequence joins TRBV3-1 (or the pseudogene TRBV3-2) and TRBJ1-5; weak D call: TRBD1 (5 bases). Germline V gene lookup returns CDR1 LGHDT and CDR2 YNNKEL (reference sequence). V shed 2 bases and J shed 4 bases, with 21 bases lying between them. The CDR3 has 18 amino acids. The CDR3 here is CASSQNQATGQPNQPQHF. In DNA form, the CDR3 reads TGTGCCAGCAGCCAAAATCAGGCAACAGGACAACCTAATCAGCCCCAGCATTTT.

J is TRBJ2-1 and V is TRBV18, with D tentatively TRBD2 (5 bases). From germline, CDR1 is KGHSH and CDR2 LQKENI. Trimming removed 6 bases from V and 6 bases from J, with 12 bases in between. The CDR3 spans 13 residues. The CDR3 is CASSQRSVNEQFF. CDR3 DNA: TGTGCCAGCTCGCAGCGGAGCGTCAATGAGCAGTTCTTC. Full variable domain (missing parts from reference TRBV18 and TRBJ2-1): NAGVMQNPRHLVRRRGQEARLRCSPMKGHSHVYWYRQLPEEGLKFMVYLQKENIIDESGMPKERFSAEFPKEGPSILRIQQVVRGDSAAYFCASSQRSVNEQFFGPGTRLTVL.

J is TRBJ2-3 and V is TRBV5-8, with 8 bases that match TRBD2. V was pared by 7 bases and J by 0 bases, with 4 bases of the junction left unmatched. CDR1 and CDR2 (germline): SGHTS, YDEGEE. The length of the CDR3 is 14 residues. CDR3 DNA sequence: TGTGCCAGCCGTCTAGCGGGCAGCACAGATACGCAGTATTTT. This codes for CASRLAGSTDTQYF.

The rearrangement uses TRBV19 and TRBJ2-1, with TRBD1 matching 7 bases. Germline-derived CDR1 and CDR2 are LNHDA and SQIVND (reference sequence). V trimming: 7 bases; J trimming: 1 base; junction bases outside the gene matches: 4. The CDR3 is 14 residues long. The DNA for the CDR3 is TGTGCCAGTATGCCAGGGGGTTCCTACAATGAGCAGTTCTTC. Translation: CASMPGGSYNEQFF.

The chain carries TRBV7-3 and TRBJ2-1, with 11 bases matching TRBD2. Losses at the gene ends were 5 bases for V and 6 bases for J; bases not matched to a gene: 6. CDR1 SGHTA and CDR2 FQGTGA come from the germline V gene. This CDR3 region has 15 residues. The CDR3: CASSLSGRAINEQFF. DNA for the CDR3: TGTGCCAGCAGCCTTAGCGGGAGGGCCATCAATGAGCAGTTCTTC.

The chain carries TRBV2 and TRBJ1-1, with D unclear. Germline V gene data show CDR1 as SNHLY and CDR2 as FYNNEI. The CDR3 runs to 14 residues. V gave up 5 bases and J gave up 4 bases, with 14 bases separating them. CDR3 sequence (DNA): TGTGCCAGCAGTAGCCGCGCGGATCCCACTGAAGCTTTCTTT. Translated: CASSSRADPTEAFF.

The V call is TRBV5-4, the J call TRBJ1-1, with unresolved D. This CDR3 comprises 14 residues. Germline V lookup: CDR1 SGHNT, CDR2 YYREEE (reference sequence). Trimming stripped 1 base from V and 5 bases from J, with 12 bases between. This CDR3 reads CASSLFQPGTEAFF. CDR3 nucleotides: TGTGCCAGCAGCTTGTTCCAGCCGGGAACTGAAGCTTTCTTT.

The chain links TRBV5-1 to TRBJ1-1; 8 bases match TRBD1. Germline lookup yields CDR1 SGHRS and CDR2 YFSETQ. CDR3 size: 13 residues. The V and J ends lost 7 bases and 0 bases, in that order; junction bases with no gene match: 2. The CDR3, as DNA: TGCGCCAGCCAGGGGGCTTTGAACACTGAAGCTTTCTTT. Encoded protein: CASQGALNTEAFF.

The chain has TRBV3-1 (or the pseudogene TRBV3-2) and TRBJ1-1; tentatively, D is TRBD1 (5 bases). The V and J ends lost 2 bases and 0 bases respectively, with 13 bases between them. There are 16 residues in the CDR3. Germline CDR1 LGHDT, CDR2 YNNKEL (reference sequence). The CDR3 region is CASSQRQSSMNTEAFF. In DNA, the CDR3 is TGTGCCAGCAGCCAACGACAGAGTTCTATGAACACTGAAGCTTTCTTT.

The chain couples TRBV12-3 or TRBV12-4 to TRBJ2-7, with unresolved D. This CDR3 is 12 amino acids long. Trimming pared 4 bases from V and 6 bases from J, leaving 10 bases between. CDR3 loop: CASSSTRSEQYF. The CDR3 coding sequence is TGTGCCAGCAGTTCCACGAGGTCCGAGCAGTACTTC.

This chain uses TRBV6-2 or TRBV6-3 with TRBJ2-2; 9 nucleotides line up with TRBD1. There are 16 residues in the CDR3. Germline V gene sequence: CDR1 MNHEY, CDR2 SVGEGT. Trimming removed 4 bases from V and 6 bases from J; junction bases left unmatched: 9. CDR3 nucleotide sequence: TGTGCCAGCAGTTTTACAGGGGGCGCTTCGGCCGGGGAGCTGTTTTTT. Translating it yields CASSFTGGASAGELFF.

CDR3 nucleotide sequence: TGCGCCAGCAGCTTGGCTGGACAGGGGGCCCACGAGCAGTACTTC. Translated, it gives CASSLAGQGAHEQYF. The chain has TRBV5-1 and TRBJ2-7; 11 positions match TRBD1. The CDR3 has 15 amino acids. J gave up 5 bases and V 0 bases, and 4 bases lay outside the gene matches. Per the germline V gene, CDR1 is SGHRS and CDR2 is YFSETQ.

The chain combines TRBV9 with TRBJ1-2; TRBD1 matches at 9 bases. This CDR3 spans 15 amino acids. The junction had 10 bases not matched to a gene; V was cut back by 4 bases and J by 6 bases. Germline V lookup: CDR1 SGDLS, CDR2 YYNGEE. CDR3 DNA: TGTGCCAGCAGCCCCTCGGGACAGGGTTTAAATGGCTACACCTTC. This encodes CASSPSGQGLNGYTF.

This chain joins TRBV28 and TRBJ2-7; 7 bases agree with TRBD2. This CDR3 comprises 14 residues. Germline lookup yields CDR1 MDHEN and CDR2 SYDVKM. The junction had 10 bases not matched to a gene; V was cut back by 11 bases and J by 0 bases. The CDR3 spells CAGGGDRSSYEQYF. For the CDR3, the DNA is TGTGCCGGGGGAGGGGACCGTAGCTCCTACGAGCAGTACTTC.

The CDR3 loop reads CASSSRLAGGGTSTDTQYF. The CDR3 DNA reads as TGTGCCAGCAGTTCCAGACTAGCGGGGGGCGGAACTAGCACAGATACGCAGTATTTT. This rearrangement joins TRBV2 to TRBJ2-3; 13 bases agree with TRBD2. This CDR3 comprises 19 residues. With V trimmed by 5 bases and J by 0 bases, 11 bases remained unmatched. Germline V CDR1 and CDR2: SNHLY, FYNNEI.

This sequence joins TRBV10-1 and TRBJ2-2, with D uncertain. Germline CDR1 is WNHNN and CDR2 is SYGVQD (reference sequence). Between the trimmed V and J ends, which lost 0 bases and 0 bases, there was a span of 8 bases. This CDR3 has 16 residues. The CDR3 nucleotides read TGCGCCAGCAGTGAGTCGGGCAGAACGAACACCGGGGAGCTGTTTTTT. Its translation: CASSESGRTNTGELFF.

This clone was picked up a small number of times. V gene TRBV5-1 combines with J gene TRBJ1-1; 7 bases fit TRBD1. The CDR3 is 12 residues long. Germline lookup yields CDR1 SGHRS and CDR2 YFSETQ. With V trimmed by 7 bases and J by 4 bases, 4 bases remained unmatched. The CDR3 DNA is TGCGCCAGCCGCCGGGACAGCACTGAAGCTTTCTTT. Amino acid sequence: CASRRDSTEAFF.

This clone was observed a single time. The J gene is TRBJ1-6, the V gene TRBV12-3 or TRBV12-4, with 8 bases lining up with TRBD1. The CDR3 consists of 13 residues. With 2 bases clipped from V and 10 bases from J, the junction kept 1 base outside the gene matches. In DNA form, the CDR3 reads TGTGCCAGCAGTTTATACAGGGGGTCACCCCTCCACTTT. This encodes CASSLYRGSPLHF.

CDR3 in amino acids: CASSSGGSSNQPQHF. CDR3 DNA sequence: TGTGCCAGCAGTTCGGGGGGGTCTAGCAATCAGCCCCAGCATTTT. The rearrangement uses TRBV6-2 or TRBV6-3 and TRBJ1-5; weak D call: TRBD1 (5 bases). The germline V gene has CDR1 MNHEY and CDR2 SVGEGT. V dropped 4 bases and J dropped 0 bases, with 10 bases sitting between them. This CDR3 has 15 amino acids.

The chain couples TRBV9 to TRBJ2-5; TRBD2 might be the D (5 bases). CDR1 is SGDLS, CDR2 YYNGEE, per germline. The CDR3 extends over 14 amino acids. Trimming left V 0 bases short and J 5 bases short, with 11 bases between. CDR3: CASSVAAGPETQYF. As DNA, the CDR3 is TGTGCCAGCAGCGTAGCTGCGGGTCCGGAGACCCAGTACTTC.

This clone was seen a handful of times. The chain has TRBV27 and TRBJ1-5; 11 nucleotides match TRBD1. This CDR3 has 17 amino acids. CDR1 and CDR2 (germline): MNHEY, SMNVEV (reference sequence). The V gene end was trimmed by 6 bases and the J gene end by 1 base; junction bases not matched to a gene: 8. The CDR3 reads CASSRDRGGVSNQPQHF. For the CDR3, the DNA is TGTGCCAGCAGCCGGGACAGGGGGGGTGTAAGCAATCAGCCCCAGCATTTT.

This sequence joins TRBV19 and TRBJ2-2, with 7 bases aligning to TRBD1. Germline CDR1 LNHDA, CDR2 SQIVND (reference sequence). The J segment lost 2 bases and the V segment lost 6 bases, leaving 3 bases of the junction unmatched. This CDR3 has 14 residues. DNA of the CDR3: TGTGCCAGTAGAACAGGGGAAAACACCGGGGAGCTGTTTTTT. Its translation is CASRTGENTGELFF.

The genes are TRBV5-1 and TRBJ2-4; 9 bases are a match to TRBD1. V was pared by 4 bases and J by 0 bases, with 8 bases of the junction left unmatched. This CDR3 is 17 amino acids long. Per the germline V gene, CDR1 is SGHRS and CDR2 is YFSETQ. The CDR3 nucleotides are TGCGCCAGCAGCGTAGGACAGGGGACCTTAGCCAAAAACATTCAGTACTTC. Encoded protein: CASSVGQGTLAKNIQYF.

The chain employs TRBV19 and TRBJ2-5, with 11 bases that match TRBD1. This CDR3 region has 15 residues. Germline V lookup: CDR1 LNHDA, CDR2 SQIVND (reference sequence). V lost 9 bases to trimming and J lost 5 bases; unmatched junction nucleotides: 11. The CDR3, as DNA: TGTGCCAGCTCCGGACAGGGGGCTAGGTGGGAGACCCAGTACTTC. Protein product: CASSGQGARWETQYF.

This chain joins TRBV30 and TRBJ2-5; TRBD2 agrees at 11 bases. V gave up 8 bases and J gave up 5 bases; unmatched junction bases: 7. Germline CDR1 GTSNPN, CDR2 SVGIG (reference sequence). CDR3 size: 13 residues. CDR3 protein: CAGTSGSGETQYF. The CDR3 DNA sequence: TGTGCCGGTACTAGCGGGAGTGGGGAGACCCAGTACTTC. Based on the CDR3 plus reference TRBV30 and TRBJ2-5, the full variable domain is SQTIHQWPATLVQPVGSPLSLECTVEGTSNPNLYWYRQAAGRGLQLLFYSVGIGQISSEVPQNLSASRPQDRQFILSSKKLLLSDSGFYLCAGTSGSGETQYFGPGTRLLVL.

This chain uses TRBV7-3 with TRBJ2-3; 9 bases fit TRBD1. With 2 bases clipped from V and 4 bases from J, the junction kept 4 bases outside the gene matches. Germline-derived CDR1 and CDR2 are SGHTA and FQGTGA. The CDR3 sequence is 15 residues long. The CDR3 region is CASSLGQGNADTQYF. The DNA for the CDR3 is TGTGCCAGCAGCTTAGGACAGGGGAACGCAGATACGCAGTATTTT.